This T cell receptor beta chain originates from a study of beta chain features in type 1 diabetes (dated by TCRdb to the late 2010s). Describing the broader study: Patients and healthy donors did not differ in mean age, gender distribution, total cell number or subset yield. In the study, recently diagnosed type 1 diabetes patients and matched healthy donors were compared on the TCRB repertoires of their sorted circulating CD4+ T cell subsets. Regulatory and stem cell-like memory subsets were isolated from only 8 patients and roughly 8 healthy donors, whereas naive and central memory subsets came from all 30 or so donors. A total of 107,917,701 sorted cells were examined across all samples, and RNA yield correlated strongly with the number of cells per subset. Study-wide conclusions, independent of this receptor: Shorter templates might be favored by PCR, yet because patient and control samples were amplified and corrected together, any such skew would affect both groups equally. In all four CD4+ subsets, TCRB CDR3 length was moderately but significantly shorter in type 1 diabetes patients. HLA sub-analyses involved small numbers of individuals, so any influence of HLA type on TCRB rearrangement remained unresolved. Patients with type 1 diabetes made fewer insertions and deleted more nucleotides at VDJ recombination sites, implying thymic rearrangement abnormalities. Naive, central memory and regulatory TCRB repertoires appeared to be more similar among patients than among healthy donors. Because cDNA was sequenced instead of genomic DNA, highly expressing activated cells could be over-represented, though the groups showed no difference in activation or CD3 levels.

A single peripheral blood draw of approximately 110 mL on average was collected from each donor into heparinised tubes. A BD FACSAria II and a panel including CD45RO, CCR7, CD25, CD127, CD95 and CD27 were used to sort naive, central memory, regulatory and stem cell-like memory CD4+ T cells. A purity above 95% was achieved for all sorted populations. PBMCs were separated immediately by Lymphoprep density gradient centrifugation and were stained directly, without being cultured. To minimize batch effects, samples were stained and sorted in pairs, one healthy donor with one patient per experiment. The CDR3 has 15 amino acids, counting the end cysteine and phenylalanine. Of the read, only the CDR3 DNA is kept; its 45 bases are in frame from base 1. Compared with germline, V lacks 6 bases and J lacks 4 bases; bases without a gene match: 6. CDR1 and CDR2 were assigned from the germline V gene as MDHEN and SYDVKM.

The entire isolated RNA was reverse transcribed using the High Capacity cDNA Reverse Transcription Kit, and thus expressed TCRB transcripts were sequenced. Deep immunoSEQ sequencing was performed on naive, central memory and regulatory T cell samples, with an average of roughly 3.5 million total reads per sample. Sorted cells were lysed in RLT buffer and RNA was extracted with DNase-treated RNeasy Micro or Mini kits, depending on cell number. To prevent cross-contamination, every cell subset was processed on its own, while patient and healthy donor samples were processed together. Using the immunoSEQ multiplex PCR, TCRB sequences were amplified from cDNA into 87-bp fragments spanning the CDR3 region. Amplicons were sequenced on the Illumina HiSeq platform. The original methods were these. Synthetic template baselines were used to correct PCR bias computationally, reads within Hamming distance 2 were collapsed, and singletons that could not be merged were discarded. By aligning reads against IMGT, V, D and J genes, CDR3 length, and insertions or deletions at six rearrangement sites were assigned. Within each subset, clonotype counts were normalized to sorted cell number, after which true diversity and Gini coefficients were computed with the tcR R package. The overlap coefficient, calculated on TCRB nucleotide sequences, was used to measure repertoire sharing. Entries here come from immuneACCESS through TCRdb and include only in-frame sequences with V and J called. Some clones fail to appear in such tables; in the studies checked, an unresolved V gene covers under half of the shortfall, and the cause of the remainder is unknown. V and J calls and clone size are those listed in that table; D and trimming were worked out from the DNA. Present in this sample are roughly 150,000 clones, 6.5% to 10% of which were seen just once. Over 0.5% of the sample comes from the top ten.

This clone was counted at least ten times. Which antigen it targets is not known. Base qualities are not recorded, but no much larger clone differs from it by a single base. Sequencing was done on a sample of central memory CD4+ T cells from blood. Recombination linked TRBV28 to TRBJ2-3; 11 junctional bases match TRBD2. This clonotype was obtained from a woman between 18 and 29 years old with type 1 diabetes. The nucleotide sequence reads as follows: TGTGCCAGCAGCCGTAGCGGGAGGGTGGCAGATACGCAGTATTTT. Protein translation: CASSRSGRVADTQYF.